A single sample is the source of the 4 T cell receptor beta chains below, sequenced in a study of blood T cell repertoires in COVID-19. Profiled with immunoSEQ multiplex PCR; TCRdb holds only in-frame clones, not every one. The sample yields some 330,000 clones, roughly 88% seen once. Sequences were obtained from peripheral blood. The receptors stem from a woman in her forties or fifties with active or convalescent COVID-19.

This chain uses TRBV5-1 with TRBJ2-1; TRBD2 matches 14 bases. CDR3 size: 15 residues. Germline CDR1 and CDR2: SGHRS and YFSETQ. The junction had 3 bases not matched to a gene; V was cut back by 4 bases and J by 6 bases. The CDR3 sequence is CASSAGLAGANEQFF. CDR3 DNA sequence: TGCGCCAGCAGCGCGGGACTAGCGGGAGCCAATGAGCAGTTCTTC.

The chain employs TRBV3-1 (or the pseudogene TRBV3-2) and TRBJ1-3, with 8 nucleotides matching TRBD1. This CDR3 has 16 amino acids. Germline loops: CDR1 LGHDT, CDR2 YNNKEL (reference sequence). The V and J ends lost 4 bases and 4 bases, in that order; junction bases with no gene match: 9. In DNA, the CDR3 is TGTGCCAGCAGCCGCCTATTTGGGACAGGCGGAAACACCATATATTTT. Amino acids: CASSRLFGTGGNTIYF.

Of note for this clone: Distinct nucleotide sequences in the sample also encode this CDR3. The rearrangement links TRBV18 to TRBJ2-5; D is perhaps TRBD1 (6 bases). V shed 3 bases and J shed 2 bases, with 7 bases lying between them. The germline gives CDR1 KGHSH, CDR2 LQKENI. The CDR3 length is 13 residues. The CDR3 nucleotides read TGTGCCAGCTCACCCGGACAGCAAGAGACCCAGTACTTC. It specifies CASSPGQQETQYF.

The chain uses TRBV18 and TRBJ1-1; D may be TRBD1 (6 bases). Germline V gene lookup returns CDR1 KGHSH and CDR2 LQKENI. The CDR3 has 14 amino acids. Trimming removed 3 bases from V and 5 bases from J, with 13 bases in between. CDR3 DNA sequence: TGTGCCAGCTCACCTGGGGGGGGCAGGACTGAAGCTTTCTTT. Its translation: CASSPGGGRTEAFF.